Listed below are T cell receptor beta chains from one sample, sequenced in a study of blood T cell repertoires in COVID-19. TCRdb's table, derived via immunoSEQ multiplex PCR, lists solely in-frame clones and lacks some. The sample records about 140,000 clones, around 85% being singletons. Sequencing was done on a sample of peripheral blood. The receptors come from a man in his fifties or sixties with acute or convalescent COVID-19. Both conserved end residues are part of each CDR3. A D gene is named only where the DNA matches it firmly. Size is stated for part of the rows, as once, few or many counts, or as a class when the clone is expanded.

CDR3nt: TGTGCCAGCAGTGCAGGGGCCTTCACAGATACGCAGTATTTT; CDR3aa: CASSAGAFTDTQYF; d_gene: -; j_gene: TRBJ2-3; v_gene: TRBV6-4; abundance: -
CDR3nt: TGTGCCAGCAGCCCAGCGGGGGGCCTCCTCAATGAGCAGTTCTTC; CDR3aa: CASSPAGGLLNEQFF; d_gene: TRBD2; j_gene: TRBJ2-1; v_gene: TRBV3-1/TRBV3-2; abundance: -
CDR3nt: TGTGCCAGCAAAATTTTCCCCGGCGGGGAGCAGTACTTC; CDR3aa: CASKIFPGGEQYF; d_gene: -; j_gene: TRBJ2-7; v_gene: TRBV6-5; abundance: -
CDR3nt: TGTGCCAGCCGGACAGATCCGAACAATGAGCAGTTCTTC; CDR3aa: CASRTDPNNEQFF; d_gene: -; j_gene: TRBJ2-1; v_gene: TRBV27; abundance: -
CDR3nt: TGTGCCAGCACCACCGAGACAGGCTACGAGCAGTACTTC; CDR3aa: CASTTETGYEQYF; d_gene: -; j_gene: TRBJ2-7; v_gene: TRBV5-4; abundance: -
CDR3nt: TGTGCCAGCTCACCAAACAGGGATGATGAGCAGTTCTTC; CDR3aa: CASSPNRDDEQFF; d_gene: -; j_gene: TRBJ2-1; v_gene: TRBV18; abundance: -
CDR3nt: TGTGCCAGCAGCGTAGGTGACAGTAGCAATCAGCCCCAGCATTTT; CDR3aa: CASSVGDSSNQPQHF; d_gene: -; j_gene: TRBJ1-5; v_gene: TRBV9; abundance: -
CDR3nt: TGTGCCAGCAGCTTAAGCGACTTTCGTGGCTACACCTTC; CDR3aa: CASSLSDFRGYTF; d_gene: -; j_gene: TRBJ1-2; v_gene: TRBV11-2; abundance: -
CDR3nt: TGCGCCAGCAGCCAAGAGGGGCATAAACTGTTTTTT; CDR3aa: CASSQEGHKLFF; d_gene: -; j_gene: TRBJ1-4; v_gene: TRBV4-1; abundance: -
CDR3nt: TGTGCCAGCAGCGAAGGGGGCGCGAGGAATTCACCCCTCCACTTT; CDR3aa: CASSEGGARNSPLHF; d_gene: TRBD1; j_gene: TRBJ1-6; v_gene: TRBV28; abundance: -
CDR3nt: TGTGCCAGCAGCCTAACGGGGACTGCCAGCAATCAGCCCCAGCATTTT; CDR3aa: CASSLTGTASNQPQHF; d_gene: -; j_gene: TRBJ1-5; v_gene: TRBV4-2; abundance: once
CDR3nt: TGTGCCAGCACCCCGGGTCTGAGCTACGAGCAGTACTTC; CDR3aa: CASTPGLSYEQYF; d_gene: -; j_gene: TRBJ2-7; v_gene: TRBV28; abundance: once
CDR3nt: TGTGCCAGCAGCCAAGGACAGGCGGATACGCAGTATTTT; CDR3aa: CASSQGQADTQYF; d_gene: -; j_gene: TRBJ2-3; v_gene: TRBV4-2; abundance: -
CDR3nt: TGTGCCAGTAGTGAGGAGTCCACAGATACGCAGTATTTT; CDR3aa: CASSEESTDTQYF; d_gene: -; j_gene: TRBJ2-3; v_gene: TRBV19; abundance: -
CDR3nt: TGTGCCAGCAGCTTGGCAACAGGGGGATGGATCTCTGGGGCCAACGTCCTGACTTTC; CDR3aa: CASSLATGGWISGANVLTF; d_gene: TRBD1; j_gene: TRBJ2-6; v_gene: TRBV13; abundance: -
CDR3nt: TGTGCCAGCAGTCGTCACAGGGGGTTAACTGAAGCTTTCTTT; CDR3aa: CASSRHRGLTEAFF; d_gene: TRBD1; j_gene: TRBJ1-1; v_gene: TRBV9; abundance: few
CDR3nt: TGTGCCAGCAGCCAAGACCCCGGCGGGGGGGCCTACGAGCAGTACTTC; CDR3aa: CASSQDPGGGAYEQYF; d_gene: TRBD2; j_gene: TRBJ2-7; v_gene: TRBV3-1/TRBV3-2; abundance: many
CDR3nt: TGCGCCAGCAGCGCGAGGGCCAGCGGGAGGGCCGGAGATACGCAGTATTTT; CDR3aa: CASSARASGRAGDTQYF; d_gene: TRBD2; j_gene: TRBJ2-3; v_gene: TRBV5-1; abundance: -
CDR3nt: TGCAGCGTCGGCCCGACAGGGTGGCTCGACAATGAGCAGTTCTTC; CDR3aa: CSVGPTGWLDNEQFF; d_gene: TRBD1; j_gene: TRBJ2-1; v_gene: TRBV29-1; abundance: -
CDR3nt: TGTGCCAGCAGCTTGCGGGGACAGGGGCTTTTGGGCTACACCTTC; CDR3aa: CASSLRGQGLLGYTF; d_gene: TRBD1; j_gene: TRBJ1-2; v_gene: TRBV5-4; abundance: -
CDR3nt: TGTGCCAGTAGTATACAGGGGTTAGGTGAAGCTTTCTTT; CDR3aa: CASSIQGLGEAFF; d_gene: -; j_gene: TRBJ1-1; v_gene: TRBV19; abundance: -
CDR3nt: TGTGCCAGCAGTTTAGTCGGGGGTGAGACCCAGTACTTC; CDR3aa: CASSLVGGETQYF; d_gene: -; j_gene: TRBJ2-5; v_gene: TRBV12-3/TRBV12-4; abundance: -
CDR3nt: TGTGCCAGCAGCTTTGCGGGGTCCCCTAATGAAAAACTGTTTTTT; CDR3aa: CASSFAGSPNEKLFF; d_gene: -; j_gene: TRBJ1-4; v_gene: TRBV7-9; abundance: -
CDR3nt: TGTGCCAGCAGCCCGGACAGGGTGAACACCATATATTTT; CDR3aa: CASSPDRVNTIYF; d_gene: TRBD1; j_gene: TRBJ1-3; v_gene: TRBV5-4; abundance: -
CDR3nt: TGTGCCTCAGCAGCCGGCGGTAGCGGGGGGGCGAACACCGGGGAGCTGTTTTTT; CDR3aa: CASAAGGSGGANTGELFF; d_gene: TRBD2; j_gene: TRBJ2-2; v_gene: TRBV30; abundance: -
CDR3nt: TGTGCCAGCAGCCAAGATATACAGGCCAATCAGCCCCAGCATTTT; CDR3aa: CASSQDIQANQPQHF; d_gene: -; j_gene: TRBJ1-5; v_gene: TRBV3-1/TRBV3-2; abundance: -
CDR3nt: TGTGCCAGCAGCTTAGAGGTTGGGGTCCTAGCGGGCTACGAGCAGTACTTC; CDR3aa: CASSLEVGVLAGYEQYF; d_gene: TRBD2; j_gene: TRBJ2-7; v_gene: TRBV11-2; abundance: -
CDR3nt: TGTGCCAGCAGCCGCTCGAGTCTAGCGTACAATGAGCAGTTCTTC; CDR3aa: CASSRSSLAYNEQFF; d_gene: -; j_gene: TRBJ2-1; v_gene: TRBV3-1/TRBV3-2; abundance: -
CDR3nt: TGTGCCAGCAGCGTCCGGGACAGAGGCGAGCAGTACTTC; CDR3aa: CASSVRDRGEQYF; d_gene: TRBD1; j_gene: TRBJ2-7; v_gene: TRBV2; abundance: once
CDR3nt: TGTGCCAGCAGTTCAGGGGGCATGAACACTGAAGCTTTCTTT; CDR3aa: CASSSGGMNTEAFF; d_gene: TRBD1; j_gene: TRBJ1-1; v_gene: TRBV7-6; abundance: -
CDR3nt: TGTGCCAGCAGAAGGGGGCGCGAGAATTCACCCCTCCACTTT; CDR3aa: CASRRGRENSPLHF; d_gene: TRBD1; j_gene: TRBJ1-6; v_gene: TRBV7-2; abundance: -
CDR3nt: TGTGCCAGCAGCTTAGCAGGGGGAAATCAGCCCCAGCATTTT; CDR3aa: CASSLAGGNQPQHF; d_gene: TRBD1; j_gene: TRBJ1-5; v_gene: TRBV11-2; abundance: -
CDR3nt: TGCGCCAGCAGCTTGAATTATGGCGGGAACTATGGCTACACCTTC; CDR3aa: CASSLNYGGNYGYTF; d_gene: -; j_gene: TRBJ1-2; v_gene: TRBV5-1; abundance: -
CDR3nt: TGTGCCAGCAGTCTTCCCCCGGGACAGGGGCTGACTGGGGCCAACGTCCTGACTTTC; CDR3aa: CASSLPPGQGLTGANVLTF; d_gene: TRBD1; j_gene: TRBJ2-6; v_gene: TRBV28; abundance: -
CDR3nt: TGTGCCAGCAGCTTAGCCAGGGCGGAATCACCCCTCCACTTT; CDR3aa: CASSLARAESPLHF; d_gene: -; j_gene: TRBJ1-6; v_gene: TRBV7-8; abundance: -
CDR3nt: TGTGCCAGCAGTCCATCCAGGGGTGAAGCTTTCTTT; CDR3aa: CASSPSRGEAFF; d_gene: -; j_gene: TRBJ1-1; v_gene: TRBV12-3/TRBV12-4; abundance: -
CDR3nt: TGTGCCAGCAGTTACTTGGAGGCCCGGGCCGAGCAGTACTTC; CDR3aa: CASSYLEARAEQYF; d_gene: -; j_gene: TRBJ2-7; v_gene: TRBV6-2/TRBV6-3; abundance: -